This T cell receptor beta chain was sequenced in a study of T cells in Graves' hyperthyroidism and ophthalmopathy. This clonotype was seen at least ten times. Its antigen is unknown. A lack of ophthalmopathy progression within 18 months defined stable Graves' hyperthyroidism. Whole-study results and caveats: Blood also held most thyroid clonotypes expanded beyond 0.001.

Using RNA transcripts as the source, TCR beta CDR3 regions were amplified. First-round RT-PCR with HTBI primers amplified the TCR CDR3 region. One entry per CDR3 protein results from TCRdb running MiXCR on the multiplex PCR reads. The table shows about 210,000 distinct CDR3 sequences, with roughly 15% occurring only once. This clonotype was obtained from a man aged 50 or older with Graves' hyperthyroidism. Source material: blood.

CDR3 DNA: TGTGCCAGCAGCCCTAGCGGGGGAAGCTCCTACGAGCAGTACTTC. Translated, it gives CASSPSGGSSYEQYF. V and J are TRBV7-8 and TRBJ2-7; 10 bases align to TRBD2. V shed 5 bases, J shed 0 bases, and the junction held 4 bases outside the gene matches. The germline CDR1 and CDR2 sequences are SGHVS and FQNEAQ. CDR3 length: 15 residues.